What follows are 11 T cell receptor beta chains derived from one specimen sequenced in a study of brain T cells in children with intractable seizures. TCRdb's table, derived via immunoSEQ multiplex PCR, lists solely in-frame clones and lacks some. The table includes tens of thousands of clones, approximately 94% detected once. The sequencing used peripheral blood, collected at surgery. Every receptor here comes from a boy younger than two with tuberous sclerosis and intractable seizures.

This sequence joins TRBV2 and TRBJ1-4; no clear D. V lost 7 bases, J lost 8 bases, and 8 bases lay in between. The germline CDR1 and CDR2 sequences are SNHLY and FYNNEI. CDR3 length equals 11 residues. Here the CDR3 DNA reads TGTGCCAGCAAGGTGGAGGAAAAACTGTTTTTT. It yields the protein CASKVEEKLFF.

This chain joins TRBV27 and TRBJ1-6, with 8 nucleotides matching TRBD1. The germline CDR1 and CDR2 sequences are MNHEY and SMNVEV (reference sequence). V gave up 4 bases and J gave up 5 bases; unmatched junction bases: 1. The CDR3 spans 14 residues. CDR3 in DNA: TGTGCCAGCAGTTCGGACAGGGATAATTCACCCCTCCACTTT. Translated: CASSSDRDNSPLHF.

This sequence joins TRBV3-1 (or the pseudogene TRBV3-2) and TRBJ1-1; possibly TRBD1 for D (5 bases). Germline CDR1 LGHDT, CDR2 YNNKEL (reference sequence). V lost 4 bases and J 0 bases, leaving 15 bases between the germline ends. CDR3 size: 16 residues. The CDR3 protein is CASSPSAGTMNTEAFF. The CDR3 nucleotides are TGTGCCAGCAGCCCCAGCGCAGGGACTATGAACACTGAAGCTTTCTTT.

The chain uses TRBV7-9 and TRBJ2-5, with TRBD1 matching 7 bases. After removal of 2 bases from V and 3 bases from J, the junction contained 3 bases not matched to a gene. The V gene's germline CDR1 is SEHNR and CDR2 FQNEAQ (reference sequence). The CDR3 has 14 residues. This CDR3 reads CASSLYRGKETQYF. The CDR3 coding sequence is TGTGCCAGCAGCTTATACAGGGGTAAAGAGACCCAGTACTTC. The full variable domain, in which reference TRBV7-9 and TRBJ2-5 provide the parts outside the CDR3, is DTGVSQNPRHKITKRGQNVTFRCDPISEHNRLYWYRQTLGQGPEFLTYFQNEAQLEKSRLLSDRFSAERPKGSFSTLEIQRTEQGDSAMYLCASSLYRGKETQYFGPGTRLLVL.

This clone was detected only once. This chain connects TRBV30 to TRBJ1-1; D possibly corresponds to TRBD1 (5 bases). The CDR3 has 14 residues. The germline V and J ends were trimmed by 4 bases and 0 bases, with 12 bases remaining between them. The germline CDR1 and CDR2 sequences are GTSNPN and SVGIG (reference sequence). CDR3 amino acids: CAWTGQGMNTEAFF. The CDR3 DNA reads TGTGCCTGGACTGGGCAGGGCATGAACACTGAAGCTTTCTTT. Variable domain in full (rest from reference TRBV30 and TRBJ1-1): SQTIHQWPATLVQPVGSPLSLECTVEGTSNPNLYWYRQAAGRGLQLLFYSVGIGQISSEVPQNLSASRPQDRQFILSSKKLLLSDSGFYLCAWTGQGMNTEAFFGQGTRLTVV.

As concerns this clone: The same CDR3 arises from other DNA sequences in this sample as well. V gene TRBV11-2 combines with J gene TRBJ2-5, with no clear D. Between the trimmed V and J ends, which lost 5 bases and 5 bases, there was a span of 6 bases. The CDR3 is made up of 11 amino acids. Germline-derived CDR1 and CDR2 are SGHAT and FQNNGV. Here the CDR3 DNA reads TGTGCCAGCAGCCCCCGGGAGACCCAGTACTTC. This translates into CASSPRETQYF.

This clone was picked up one time. This chain uses TRBV18 with TRBJ1-5; D is perhaps TRBD1 (5 bases). CDR1 is KGHSH and CDR2 is LQKENI in the germline V gene. The ends were cut back, 2 bases at V and 6 bases at J, with 14 bases in the middle. CDR3 length equals 15 residues. The CDR3 DNA follows: TGTGCCAGCTCACCAGCCGAGGGGTTCCGTCAGCCCCAGCATTTT. Translating gives CASSPAEGFRQPQHF.

CDR3 residues: CASSEAADKPQDYKGTEAFF. The CDR3 DNA is TGTGCCAGCAGTGAAGCGGCCGACAAACCCCAGGATTACAAGGGCACTGAAGCTTTCTTT. This chain joins TRBV2 and TRBJ1-1; D is undetermined. The CDR3 has 20 amino acids. CDR1 and CDR2 from the germline V gene are SNHLY and FYNNEI. Trimming took off 0 bases at V and 4 bases at J, with 27 bases between the two ends.

The chain recombines TRBV19 with TRBJ2-3, with 9 bases lining up with TRBD2. V was pared by 3 bases and J by 4 bases, with 5 bases of the junction left unmatched. CDR3 length equals 15 residues. Germline V CDR1 and CDR2: LNHDA, SQIVND (reference sequence). The CDR3 sequence: CASSISSGKSDTQYF. The CDR3 bases are TGTGCCAGTAGTATTTCTAGCGGGAAGTCAGATACGCAGTATTTT.

The chain has TRBV7-3 and TRBJ2-3; D is perhaps TRBD1 (6 bases). Trimming cost V 2 bases and J 1 base, with 13 bases left between them. This CDR3 has 16 residues. From germline, CDR1 is SGHTA and CDR2 FQGTGA. The chain's CDR3 is CASSLVPGDGTDTQYF. CDR3 in DNA: TGTGCCAGCAGCTTAGTCCCAGGGGACGGCACAGATACGCAGTATTTT.

The rearrangement uses TRBV19 and TRBJ1-5; a weak D match, TRBD1 (6 bases). Germline lookup yields CDR1 LNHDA and CDR2 SQIVND (reference sequence). The CDR3 has 15 amino acids. Between the trimmed V and J ends, which lost 3 bases and 6 bases, there was a span of 15 bases. CDR3 sequence reads: CASSISGRGGQPQHF. CDR3 coding DNA: TGTGCCAGTAGTATTTCGGGCAGGGGAGGTCAGCCCCAGCATTTT. The full variable domain, in which reference TRBV19 and TRBJ1-5 provide the parts outside the CDR3, is DGGITQSPKYLFRKEGQNVTLSCEQNLNHDAMYWYRQDPGQGLRLIYYSQIVNDFQKGDIAEGYSVSREKKESFPLTVTSAQKNPTAFYLCASSISGRGGQPQHFGDGTRLSIL.